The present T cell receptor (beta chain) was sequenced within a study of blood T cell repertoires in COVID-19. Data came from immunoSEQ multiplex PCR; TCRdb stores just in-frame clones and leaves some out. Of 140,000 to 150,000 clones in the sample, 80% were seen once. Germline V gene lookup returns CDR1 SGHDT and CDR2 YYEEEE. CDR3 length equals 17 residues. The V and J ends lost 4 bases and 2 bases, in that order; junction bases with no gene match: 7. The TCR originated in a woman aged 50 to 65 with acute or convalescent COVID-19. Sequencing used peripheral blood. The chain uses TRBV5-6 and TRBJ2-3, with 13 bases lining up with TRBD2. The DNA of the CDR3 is TGTGCCAGCAGCCCGCCGGGACTAGCGGGGCTCACAGATACGCAGTATTTT. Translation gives CASSPPGLAGLTDTQYF.